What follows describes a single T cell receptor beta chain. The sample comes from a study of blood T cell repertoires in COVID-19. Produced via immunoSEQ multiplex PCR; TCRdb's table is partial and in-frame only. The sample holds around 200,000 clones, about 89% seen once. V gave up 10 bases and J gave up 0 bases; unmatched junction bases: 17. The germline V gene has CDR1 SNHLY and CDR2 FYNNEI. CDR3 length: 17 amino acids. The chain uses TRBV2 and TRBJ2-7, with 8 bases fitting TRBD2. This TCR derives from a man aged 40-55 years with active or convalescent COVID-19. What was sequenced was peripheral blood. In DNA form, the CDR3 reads TGTGCCATCTCGGGGACTAGTGGGGGTCGTAGCTCCTACGAGCAGTACTTC. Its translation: CAISGTSGGRSSYEQYF.